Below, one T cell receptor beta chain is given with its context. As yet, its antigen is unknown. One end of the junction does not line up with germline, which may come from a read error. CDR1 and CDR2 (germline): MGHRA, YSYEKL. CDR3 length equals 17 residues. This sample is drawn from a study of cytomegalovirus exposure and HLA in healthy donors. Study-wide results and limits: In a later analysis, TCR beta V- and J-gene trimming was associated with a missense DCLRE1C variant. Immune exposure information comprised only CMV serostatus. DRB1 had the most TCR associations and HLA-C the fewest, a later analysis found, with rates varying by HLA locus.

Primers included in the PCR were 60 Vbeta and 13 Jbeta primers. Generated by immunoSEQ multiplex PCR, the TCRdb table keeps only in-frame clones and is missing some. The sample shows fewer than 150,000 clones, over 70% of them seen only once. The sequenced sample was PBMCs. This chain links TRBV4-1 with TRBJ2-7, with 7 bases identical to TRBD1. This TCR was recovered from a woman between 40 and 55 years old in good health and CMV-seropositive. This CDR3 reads CASSQEIAGTAVYERYF. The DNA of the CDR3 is TGCGCCAGCAGCCAGGAGATTGCCGGGACAGCGGTGTACGAGCGGTACTTC.